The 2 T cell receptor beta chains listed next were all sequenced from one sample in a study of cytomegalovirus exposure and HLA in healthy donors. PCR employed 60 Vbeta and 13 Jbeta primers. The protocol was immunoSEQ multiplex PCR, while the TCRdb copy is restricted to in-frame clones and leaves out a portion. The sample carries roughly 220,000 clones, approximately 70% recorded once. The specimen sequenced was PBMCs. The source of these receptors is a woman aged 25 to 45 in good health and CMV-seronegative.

The CDR3 reads CASSQAAGAGANVLTF. CDR3 bases: TGCGCCAGCAGCCAAGCGGCGGGGGCTGGGGCCAACGTCCTGACTTTC. V is TRBV4-1 and J is TRBJ2-6; 7 positions match TRBD2. The germline gives CDR1 MGHRA, CDR2 YSYEKL. Germline trimming cut 1 base from V and 2 bases from J; bases unmatched to any gene: 2. The CDR3 runs 16 residues.

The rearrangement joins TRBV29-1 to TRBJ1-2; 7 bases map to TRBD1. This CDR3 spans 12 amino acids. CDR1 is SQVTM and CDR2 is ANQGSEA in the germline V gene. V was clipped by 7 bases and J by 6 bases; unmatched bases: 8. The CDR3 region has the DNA TGCAGCGCCTCGGACAGGATCCATGGCTACACCTTC. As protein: CSASDRIHGYTF.